One T cell receptor (beta chain) is described in this entry. Its specificity is unknown. With 5 bases clipped from V and 7 bases from J, the junction kept 4 bases outside the gene matches. Per the germline V gene, CDR1 is SGHDT and CDR2 is YYEEEE. The CDR3 is made up of 12 amino acids. The data belong to a study of T cell repertoires in cytomegalovirus infection. At the level of the study: Well-studied HLA-B-restricted epitopes and recently identified HLA-C-restricted epitopes of CMV were both used in the study.

TCRdb reprocessed the reads with MiXCR, giving one entry per CDR3 protein. This table has 700,000 to 900,000 distinct CDR3 sequences, 29% appearing once. Study-level points and caveats: Identification of carriers of CMV plus the relevant HLA was achieved through cumulative public TCR beta family frequency. In two of eight donors, the top clonotype was HLA-C-restricted CMV-specific.

The origin of this receptor is a human donor in good health (CMV status not recorded). Some clones in this sample may be carry-over from other donors' samples. The V call is TRBV5-6, the J call TRBJ2-5; 8 positions agree with TRBD1. The source material was cultured CD8+ T cells from PBMCs, sampled from culture after CMV antigen stimulation. CDR3 sequence reads: CASSPGTGTQYF. The CDR3 nucleotides read TGTGCCAGCAGTCCCGGGACAGGGACCCAGTACTTC.